Many counts were recorded for the clone carrying this T cell receptor (beta chain). These data come from a study of regulatory T cells in long-lasting Graves disease. TCR beta libraries were built with iRepertoire HTBI primers and Arm-PCR of CDR3 regions. MiXCR, run by TCRdb on the multiplex PCR reads, gives a single entry per CDR3 protein. Among approximately 300,000 distinct CDR3 sequences listed, under 20% were seen once. With 10 bases clipped from V and 7 bases from J, the junction kept 5 bases outside the gene matches. The CDR3 loop spans 13 amino acids. Specified time point: newly diagnosed GD, antithyroid drugs for less than 3 months. The TCR library was made from RNA that had been extracted from PBMCs in TRIzol. The guidelines of the American Thyroid Association were the basis for diagnosing Graves' disease.

This receptor was identified in a female donor with Graves disease. Sample: peripheral blood mononuclear cells (PBMCs), taken at new diagnosis, from a patient treated with antithyroid drugs. J is TRBJ2-1 and V is TRBV12-3 or TRBV12-4, with 12 bases aligning to TRBD2. DNA of the CDR3: TGTGCCAATGGACTAGCGGGGCCTAATGAGCAGTTCTTC. It specifies CANGLAGPNEQFF.